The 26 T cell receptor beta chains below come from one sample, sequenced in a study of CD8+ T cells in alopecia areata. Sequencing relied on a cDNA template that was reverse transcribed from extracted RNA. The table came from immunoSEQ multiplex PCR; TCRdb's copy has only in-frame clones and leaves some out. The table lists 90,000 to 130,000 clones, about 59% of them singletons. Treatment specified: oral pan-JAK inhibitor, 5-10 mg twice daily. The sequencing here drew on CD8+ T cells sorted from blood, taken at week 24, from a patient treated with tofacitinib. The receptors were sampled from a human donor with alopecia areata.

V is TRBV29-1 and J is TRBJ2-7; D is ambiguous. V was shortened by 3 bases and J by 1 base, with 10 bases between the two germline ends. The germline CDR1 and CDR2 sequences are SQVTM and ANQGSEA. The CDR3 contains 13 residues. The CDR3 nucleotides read TGCAGCGTTGATCTACCAGAATCCTACGAGCAGTACTTC. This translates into CSVDLPESYEQYF.

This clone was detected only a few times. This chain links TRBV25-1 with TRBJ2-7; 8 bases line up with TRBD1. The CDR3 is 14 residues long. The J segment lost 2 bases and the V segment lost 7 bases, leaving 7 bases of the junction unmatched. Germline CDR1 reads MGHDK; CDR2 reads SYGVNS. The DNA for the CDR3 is TGTGCCAGCAAGCCGGGACAGGTCCCCTACGAGCAGTACTTC. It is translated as CASKPGQVPYEQYF.

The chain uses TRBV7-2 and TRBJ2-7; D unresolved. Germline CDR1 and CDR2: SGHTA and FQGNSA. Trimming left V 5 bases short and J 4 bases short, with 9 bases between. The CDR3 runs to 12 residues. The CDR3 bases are TGTGCCAGCAGCCTCGGGTGGTACGAGCAGTACTTC. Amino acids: CASSLGWYEQYF. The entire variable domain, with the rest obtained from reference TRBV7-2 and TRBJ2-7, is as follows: GAGVSQSPSNKVTEKGKDVELRCDPISGHTALYWYRQSLGQGLEFLIYFQGNSAPDKSGLPSDRFSAERTGGSVSTLTIQRTQQEDSAVYLCASSLGWYEQYFGPGTRLTVT.

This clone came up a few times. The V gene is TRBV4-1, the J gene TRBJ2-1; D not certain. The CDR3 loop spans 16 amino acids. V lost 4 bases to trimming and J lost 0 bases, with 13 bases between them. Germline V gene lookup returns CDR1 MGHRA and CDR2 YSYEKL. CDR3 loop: CASSPEPASSYNEQFF. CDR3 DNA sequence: TGCGCCAGCAGCCCCGAGCCGGCCAGCTCCTACAATGAGCAGTTCTTC.

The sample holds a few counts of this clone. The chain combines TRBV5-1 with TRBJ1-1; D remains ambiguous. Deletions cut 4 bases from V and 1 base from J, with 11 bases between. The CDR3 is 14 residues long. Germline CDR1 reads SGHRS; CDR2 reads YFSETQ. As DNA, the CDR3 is TGCGCCAGCAGCATTTCTTCAAGGAACACTGAAGCTTTCTTT. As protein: CASSISSRNTEAFF.

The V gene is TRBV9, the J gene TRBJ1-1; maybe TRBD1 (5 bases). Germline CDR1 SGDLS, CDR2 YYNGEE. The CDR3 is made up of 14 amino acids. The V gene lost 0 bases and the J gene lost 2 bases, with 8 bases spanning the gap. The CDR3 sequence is CASSVEGVNTEAFF. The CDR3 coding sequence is TGTGCCAGCAGCGTAGAAGGGGTTAACACTGAAGCTTTCTTT.

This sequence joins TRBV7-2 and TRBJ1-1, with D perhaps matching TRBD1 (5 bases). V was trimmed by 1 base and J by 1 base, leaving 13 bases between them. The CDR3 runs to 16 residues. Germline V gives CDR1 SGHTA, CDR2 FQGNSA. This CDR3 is CASSLDAEGRNTEAFF. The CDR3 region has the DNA TGTGCCAGCAGCTTAGATGCAGAGGGGAGGAACACTGAAGCTTTCTTT.

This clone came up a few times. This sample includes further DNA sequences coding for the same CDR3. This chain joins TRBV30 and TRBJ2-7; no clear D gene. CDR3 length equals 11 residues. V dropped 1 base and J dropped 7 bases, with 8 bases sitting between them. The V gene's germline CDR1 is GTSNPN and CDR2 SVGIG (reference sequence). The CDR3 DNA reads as TGTGCCTGGAGTGGAGGTCTGGAGCAGTACTTC. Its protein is CAWSGGLEQYF.

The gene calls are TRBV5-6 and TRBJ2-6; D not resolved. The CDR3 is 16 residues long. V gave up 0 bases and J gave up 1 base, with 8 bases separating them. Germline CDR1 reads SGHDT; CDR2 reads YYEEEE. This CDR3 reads CASSLGTVSGANVLTF. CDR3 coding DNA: TGTGCCAGCAGCTTGGGGACCGTTTCTGGGGCCAACGTCCTGACTTTC.

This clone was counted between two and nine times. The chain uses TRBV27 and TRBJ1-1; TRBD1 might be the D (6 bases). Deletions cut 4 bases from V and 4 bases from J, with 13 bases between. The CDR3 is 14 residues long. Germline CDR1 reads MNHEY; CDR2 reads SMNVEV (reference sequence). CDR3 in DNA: TGTGCCAGCAGTTGGGAAAAACAGGGCACTGAAGCTTTCTTT. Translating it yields CASSWEKQGTEAFF.

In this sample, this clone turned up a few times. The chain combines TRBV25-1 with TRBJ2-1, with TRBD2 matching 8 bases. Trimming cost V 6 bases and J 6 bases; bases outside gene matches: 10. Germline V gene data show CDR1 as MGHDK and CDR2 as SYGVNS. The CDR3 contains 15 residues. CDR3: CASRVVGGEANEQFF. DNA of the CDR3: TGTGCCAGCAGAGTAGTCGGGGGGGAGGCCAATGAGCAGTTCTTC.

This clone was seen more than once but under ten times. For the CDR3, the DNA is TGTGCCAGCAGCCAAGAAGAGCGGACCAGGACTAACTATGGCTACACCTTC. Its translation: CASSQEERTRTNYGYTF. This chain joins TRBV4-2 and TRBJ1-2; D gene unclear. Germline CDR1 and CDR2: LGHNA and YNFKEQ. The CDR3 is 17 residues long. The ends were cut back, 0 bases at V and 0 bases at J, with 14 bases in the middle.

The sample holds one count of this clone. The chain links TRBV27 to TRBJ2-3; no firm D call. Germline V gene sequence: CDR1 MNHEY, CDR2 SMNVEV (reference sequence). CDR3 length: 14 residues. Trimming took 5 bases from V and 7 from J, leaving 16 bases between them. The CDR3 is CASSPGSRLNTQYF. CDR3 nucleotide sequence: TGTGCCAGCAGTCCGGGTTCAAGGCTAAATACGCAGTATTTT.

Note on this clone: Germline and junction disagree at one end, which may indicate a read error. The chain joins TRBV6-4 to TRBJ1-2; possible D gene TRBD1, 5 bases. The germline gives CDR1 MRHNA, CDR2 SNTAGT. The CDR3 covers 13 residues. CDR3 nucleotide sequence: TGTGCCAGCAGTTACTCCCAGGGAAATGGCTACACCTTC. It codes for CASSYSQGNGYTF.

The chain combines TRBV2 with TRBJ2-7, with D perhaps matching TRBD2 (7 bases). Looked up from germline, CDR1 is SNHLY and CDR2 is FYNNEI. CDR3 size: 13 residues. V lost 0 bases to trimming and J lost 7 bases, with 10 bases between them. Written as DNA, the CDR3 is TGTGCCAGCAGTGAAGCAGAGGGGGGGGAGCAGTACTTC. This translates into CASSEAEGGEQYF. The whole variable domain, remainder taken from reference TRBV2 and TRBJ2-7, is EPEVTQTPSHQVTQMGQEVILRCVPISNHLYFYWYRQILGQKVEFLVSFYNNEISEKSEIFDDQFSVERPDGSNFTLKIRSTKLEDSAMYFCASSEAEGGEQYFGPGTRLTVT.

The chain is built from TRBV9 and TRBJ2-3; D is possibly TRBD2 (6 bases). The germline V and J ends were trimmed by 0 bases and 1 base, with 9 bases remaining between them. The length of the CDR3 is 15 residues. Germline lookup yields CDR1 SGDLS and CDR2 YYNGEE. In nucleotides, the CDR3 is TGTGCCAGCAGCGTAGTAACGGGGGGCACAGATACGCAGTATTTT. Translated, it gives CASSVVTGGTDTQYF.

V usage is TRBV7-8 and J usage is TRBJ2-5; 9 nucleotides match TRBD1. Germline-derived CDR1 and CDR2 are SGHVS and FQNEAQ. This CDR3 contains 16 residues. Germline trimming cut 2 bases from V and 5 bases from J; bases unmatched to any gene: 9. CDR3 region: CASSLIRDRVLETQYF. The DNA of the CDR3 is TGTGCCAGCAGCTTAATAAGGGACAGGGTCCTGGAGACCCAGTACTTC.

In nucleotides, the CDR3 is TGCGCCAGCATGGCGGACCAGATGGGGTACGAGCAGTACTTC. Translation: CASMADQMGYEQYF. The chain has TRBV10-2 and TRBJ2-7; D gene unclear. This CDR3 region has 14 residues. CDR1 WSHSY and CDR2 SAAADI come from the germline V gene. V was shortened by 7 bases and J by 4 bases, with 17 bases between the two germline ends.

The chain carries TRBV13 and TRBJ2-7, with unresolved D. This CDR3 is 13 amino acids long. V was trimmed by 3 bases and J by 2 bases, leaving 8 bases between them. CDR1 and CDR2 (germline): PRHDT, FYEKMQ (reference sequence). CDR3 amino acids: CASSLNSPYEQYF. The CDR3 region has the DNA TGTGCCAGCAGCTTGAACAGCCCCTACGAGCAGTACTTC.

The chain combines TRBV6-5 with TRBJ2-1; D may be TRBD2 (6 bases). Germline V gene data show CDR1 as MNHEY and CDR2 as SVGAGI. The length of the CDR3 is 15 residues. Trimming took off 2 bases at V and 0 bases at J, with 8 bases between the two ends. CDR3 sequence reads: CASSYRGSSYNEQFF. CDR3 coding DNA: TGTGCCAGCAGTTACCGGGGGAGCTCCTACAATGAGCAGTTCTTC.

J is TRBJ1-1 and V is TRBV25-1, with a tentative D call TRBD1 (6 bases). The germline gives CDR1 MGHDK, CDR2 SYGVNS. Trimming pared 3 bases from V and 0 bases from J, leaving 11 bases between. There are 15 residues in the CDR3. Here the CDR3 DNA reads TGTGCCAGCAGTGACACGGACAGCATGAACACTGAAGCTTTCTTT. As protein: CASSDTDSMNTEAFF.

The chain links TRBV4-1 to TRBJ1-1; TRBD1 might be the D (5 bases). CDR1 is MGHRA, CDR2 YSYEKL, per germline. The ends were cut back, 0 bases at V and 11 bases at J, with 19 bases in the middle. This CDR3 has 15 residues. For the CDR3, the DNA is TGCGCCAGCAGCCAAGAACGGGTCAGCAGGGAGGCGGCTTTCTTT. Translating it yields CASSQERVSREAAFF.

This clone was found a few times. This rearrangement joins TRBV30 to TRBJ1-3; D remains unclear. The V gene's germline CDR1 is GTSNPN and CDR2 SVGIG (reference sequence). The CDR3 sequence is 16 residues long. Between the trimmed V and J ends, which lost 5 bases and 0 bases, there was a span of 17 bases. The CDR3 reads CAWRTDTLSSGNTIYF. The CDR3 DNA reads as TGTGCCTGGCGAACAGACACTCTGAGCTCTGGAAACACCATATATTTT.

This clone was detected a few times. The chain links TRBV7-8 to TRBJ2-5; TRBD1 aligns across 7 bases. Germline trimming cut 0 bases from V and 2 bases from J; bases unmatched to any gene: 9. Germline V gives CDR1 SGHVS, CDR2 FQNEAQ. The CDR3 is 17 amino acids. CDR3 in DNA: TGTGCCAGCAGCTTAGCCCCAGTTTTGGGACAGCAAGAGACCCAGTACTTC. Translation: CASSLAPVLGQQETQYF.

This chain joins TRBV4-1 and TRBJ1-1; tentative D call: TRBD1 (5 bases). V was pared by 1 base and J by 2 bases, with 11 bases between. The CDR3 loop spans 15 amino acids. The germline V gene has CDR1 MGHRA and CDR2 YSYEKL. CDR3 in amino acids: CASSQVGQVNTEAFF. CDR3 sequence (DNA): TGCGCCAGCAGCCAAGTCGGACAAGTAAACACTGAAGCTTTCTTT.

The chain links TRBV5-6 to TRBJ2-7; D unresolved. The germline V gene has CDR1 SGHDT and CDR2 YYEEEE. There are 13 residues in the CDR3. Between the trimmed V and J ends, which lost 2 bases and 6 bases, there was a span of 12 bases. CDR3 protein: CASSFSVGTEQYF. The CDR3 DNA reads TGTGCCAGCAGCTTTTCGGTGGGCACCGAGCAGTACTTC.